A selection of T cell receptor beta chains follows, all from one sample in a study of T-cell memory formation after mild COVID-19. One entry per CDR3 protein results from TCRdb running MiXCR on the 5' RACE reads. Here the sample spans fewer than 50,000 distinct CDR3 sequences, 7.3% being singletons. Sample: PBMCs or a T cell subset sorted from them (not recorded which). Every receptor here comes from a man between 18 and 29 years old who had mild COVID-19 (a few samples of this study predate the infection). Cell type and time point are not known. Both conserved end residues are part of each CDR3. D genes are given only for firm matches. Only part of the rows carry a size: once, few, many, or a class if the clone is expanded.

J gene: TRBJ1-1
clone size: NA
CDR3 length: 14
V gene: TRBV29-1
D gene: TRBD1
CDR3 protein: CSVKTGALNTEAFF
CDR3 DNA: TGCAGCGTGAAGACAGGGGCGCTGAACACTGAAGCTTTCTTT

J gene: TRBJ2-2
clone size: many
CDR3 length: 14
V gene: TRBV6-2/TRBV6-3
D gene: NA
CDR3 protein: CASSYWLGTGELFF
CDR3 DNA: TGTGCCAGCAGTTATTGGTTGGGTACCGGGGAGCTGTTTTTT

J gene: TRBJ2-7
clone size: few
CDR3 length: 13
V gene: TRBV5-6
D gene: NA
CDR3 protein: CASSFGGSYEQYF
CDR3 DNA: TGTGCCAGCAGCTTCGGGGGCTCCTACGAGCAGTACTTC

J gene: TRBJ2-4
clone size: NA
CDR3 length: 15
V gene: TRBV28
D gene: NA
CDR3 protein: CASSWGHSGINIQYF
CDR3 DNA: TGTGCCAGCAGTTGGGGACACTCGGGAATAAACATTCAGTACTTC

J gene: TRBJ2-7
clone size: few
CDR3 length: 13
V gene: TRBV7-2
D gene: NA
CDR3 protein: CASRRASDYEQYF
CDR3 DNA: TGTGCCAGCCGAAGGGCCTCGGACTACGAGCAGTACTTC

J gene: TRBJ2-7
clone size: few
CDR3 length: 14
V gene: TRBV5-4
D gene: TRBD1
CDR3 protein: CASSGGQGFYEQYF
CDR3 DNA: TGTGCCAGCAGCGGTGGACAGGGTTTCTACGAGCAGTACTTC

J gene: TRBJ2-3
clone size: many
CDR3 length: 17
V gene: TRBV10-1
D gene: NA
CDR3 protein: CASSETTGSGGTDTQYF
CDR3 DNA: TGCGCCAGCAGTGAGACAACAGGGTCAGGAGGCACAGATACGCAGTATTTT

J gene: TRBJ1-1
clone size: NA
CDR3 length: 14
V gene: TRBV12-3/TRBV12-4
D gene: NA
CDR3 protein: CASSPIGGNTEAFF
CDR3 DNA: TGTGCCAGCAGTCCCATAGGGGGGAACACTGAAGCTTTCTTT

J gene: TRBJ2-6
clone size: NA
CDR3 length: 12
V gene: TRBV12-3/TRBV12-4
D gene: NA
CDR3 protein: CASSPGSNVLTF
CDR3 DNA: TGTGCCAGCAGTCCTGGGTCCAACGTCCTGACTTTC

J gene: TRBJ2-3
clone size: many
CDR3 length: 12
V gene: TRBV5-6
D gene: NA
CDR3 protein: CASSDRRYTQYF
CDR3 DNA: TGTGCCAGCAGCGATCGGAGGTATACGCAGTATTTT

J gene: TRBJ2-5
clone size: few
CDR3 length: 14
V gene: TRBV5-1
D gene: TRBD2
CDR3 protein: CASTSLGGGETQYF
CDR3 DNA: TGCGCCAGCACCTCCCTGGGGGGGGGAGAGACCCAGTACTTC

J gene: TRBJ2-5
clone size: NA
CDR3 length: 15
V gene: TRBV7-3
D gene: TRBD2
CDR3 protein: CASSLAGVPQETQYF
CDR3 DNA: TGTGCCAGCAGCTTAGCGGGGGTCCCTCAGGAGACCCAGTACTTC

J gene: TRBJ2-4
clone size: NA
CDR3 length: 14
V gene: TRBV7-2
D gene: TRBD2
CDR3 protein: CASSLQRGGGIQYF
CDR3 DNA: TGTGCCAGCAGCTTACAGCGGGGGGGCGGCATTCAGTACTTC

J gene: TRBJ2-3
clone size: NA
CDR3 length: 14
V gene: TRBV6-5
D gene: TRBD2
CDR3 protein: CASRFSGDTDTQYF
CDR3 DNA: TGTGCCAGCAGATTTAGCGGGGACACAGATACGCAGTATTTT

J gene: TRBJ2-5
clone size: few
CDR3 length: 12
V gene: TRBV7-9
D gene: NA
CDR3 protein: CASTTGKETQYF
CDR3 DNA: TGTGCCAGCACCACCGGGAAAGAGACCCAGTACTTC

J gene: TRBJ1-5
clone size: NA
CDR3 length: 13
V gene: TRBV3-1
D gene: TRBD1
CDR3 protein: CASSQSPGGTVNF
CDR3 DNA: TGTGCCAGCAGCCAATCACCAGGGGGGACAGTCAATTTT

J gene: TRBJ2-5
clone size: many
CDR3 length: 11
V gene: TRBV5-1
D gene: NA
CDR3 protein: CASSLQETQYF
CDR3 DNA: TGCGCCAGCAGCCTACAGGAGACCCAGTACTTC

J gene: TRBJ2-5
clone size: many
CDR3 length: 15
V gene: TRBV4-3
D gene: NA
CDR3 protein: CASSQEPGPGGTQYF
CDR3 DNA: TGCGCCAGCAGCCAAGAACCGGGACCTGGGGGGACCCAGTACTTC

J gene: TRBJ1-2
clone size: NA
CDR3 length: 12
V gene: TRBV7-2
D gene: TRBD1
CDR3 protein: CASSKQGNGYTF
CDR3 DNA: TGTGCCAGCTCCAAACAGGGGAATGGCTACACCTTC

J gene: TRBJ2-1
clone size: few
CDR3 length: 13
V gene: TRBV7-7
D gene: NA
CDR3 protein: CASSFQPGDEQFF
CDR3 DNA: TGTGCCAGCAGCTTCCAACCTGGGGATGAGCAGTTCTTC

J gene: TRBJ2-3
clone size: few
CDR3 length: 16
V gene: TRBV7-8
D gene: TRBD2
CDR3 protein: CASIAAGSGGTDTQYF
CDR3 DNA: TGTGCCAGCATTGCCGCAGGTAGCGGGGGCACAGATACGCAGTATTTT

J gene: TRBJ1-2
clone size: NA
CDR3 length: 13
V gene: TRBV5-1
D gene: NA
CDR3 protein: CASSPRVFYGYTF
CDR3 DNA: TGCGCCAGCAGCCCCCGGGTTTTCTATGGCTACACCTTC

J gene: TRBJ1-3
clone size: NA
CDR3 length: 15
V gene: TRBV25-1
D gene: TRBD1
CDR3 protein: CASSATGYSGNTIYF
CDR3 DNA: TGTGCCAGCAGCGCGACAGGGTACTCTGGAAACACCATATATTTT

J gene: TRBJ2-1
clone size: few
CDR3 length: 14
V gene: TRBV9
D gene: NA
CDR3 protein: CASSPRNRGNEQFF
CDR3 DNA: TGTGCCAGCAGCCCCAGAAATCGGGGGAATGAGCAGTTCTTC

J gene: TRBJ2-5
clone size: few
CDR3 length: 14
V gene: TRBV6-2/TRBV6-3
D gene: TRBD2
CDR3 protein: CASTYGTTSETQYF
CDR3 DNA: TGTGCCAGCACCTACGGGACTACCTCAGAGACCCAGTACTTC

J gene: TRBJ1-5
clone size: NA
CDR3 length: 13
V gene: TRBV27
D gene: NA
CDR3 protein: CASTFRVGEHQHF
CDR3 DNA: TGTGCCAGCACGTTTCGGGTGGGGGAGCACCAGCATTTT

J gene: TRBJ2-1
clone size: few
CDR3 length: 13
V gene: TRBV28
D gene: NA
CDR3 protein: CASRTPGIGGQFF
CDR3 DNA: TGTGCCAGCAGGACCCCCGGGATTGGTGGGCAGTTCTTC

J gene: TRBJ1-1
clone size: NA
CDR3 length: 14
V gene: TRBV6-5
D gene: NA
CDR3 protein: CASRTGPWGTEAFF
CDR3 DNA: TGTGCCAGCAGAACCGGGCCCTGGGGCACTGAAGCTTTCTTT

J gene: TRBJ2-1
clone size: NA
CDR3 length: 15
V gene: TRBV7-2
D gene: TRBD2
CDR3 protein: CASSTSGGAGIEQFF
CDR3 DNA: TGTGCCAGCAGCACCTCGGGGGGGGCAGGTATTGAGCAGTTCTTC

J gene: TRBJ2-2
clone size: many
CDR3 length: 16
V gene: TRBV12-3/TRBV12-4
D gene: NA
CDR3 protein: CASSFGRVTNTGELFF
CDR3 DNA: TGTGCCAGCAGTTTTGGTAGGGTTACGAACACCGGGGAGCTGTTTTTT

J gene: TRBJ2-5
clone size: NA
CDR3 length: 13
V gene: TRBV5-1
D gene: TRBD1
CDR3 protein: CASTHTGGETQYF
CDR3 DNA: TGCGCCAGCACCCATACAGGGGGAGAGACCCAGTACTTC

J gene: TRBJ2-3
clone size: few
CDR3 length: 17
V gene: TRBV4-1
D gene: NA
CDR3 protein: CASSQEASRPFTDTQYF
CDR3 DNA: TGCGCCAGCAGCCAAGAGGCGTCCAGGCCTTTCACAGATACGCAGTATTTT

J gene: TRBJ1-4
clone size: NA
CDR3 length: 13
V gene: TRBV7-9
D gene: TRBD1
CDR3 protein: CASSLQGAEKLFF
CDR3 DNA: TGTGCCAGCAGCTTACAGGGGGCTGAAAAACTGTTTTTT

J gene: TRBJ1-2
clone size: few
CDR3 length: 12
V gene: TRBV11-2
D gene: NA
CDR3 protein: CASSSGERGYTF
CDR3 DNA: TGTGCCAGCAGCTCGGGGGAGCGCGGCTACACCTTC

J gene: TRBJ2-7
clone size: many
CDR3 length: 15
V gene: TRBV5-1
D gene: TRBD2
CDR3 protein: CASRLASGRSYEQYF
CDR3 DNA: TGCGCCAGCAGACTGGCTAGCGGGCGATCCTACGAGCAGTACTTC

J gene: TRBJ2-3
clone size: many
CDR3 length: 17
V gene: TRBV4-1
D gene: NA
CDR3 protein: CASSQSGSGTLGDTQYF
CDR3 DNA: TGCGCCAGCAGCCAAAGTGGGTCAGGGACCCTCGGGGATACGCAGTATTTT

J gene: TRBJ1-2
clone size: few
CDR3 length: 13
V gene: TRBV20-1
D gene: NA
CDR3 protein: CSARAGRGYGYTF
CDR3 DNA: TGCAGTGCTAGAGCAGGGAGGGGCTATGGCTACACCTTC

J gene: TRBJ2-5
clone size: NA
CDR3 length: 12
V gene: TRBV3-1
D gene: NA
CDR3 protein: CASSYTSGTQYF
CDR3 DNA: TGTGCCAGCAGCTATACTTCTGGGACCCAGTACTTC

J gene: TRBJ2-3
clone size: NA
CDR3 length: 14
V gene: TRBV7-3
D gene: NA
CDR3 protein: CASSLTGVRDTQYF
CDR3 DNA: TGTGCCAGCAGCTTAACAGGGGTCAGGGATACGCAGTATTTT

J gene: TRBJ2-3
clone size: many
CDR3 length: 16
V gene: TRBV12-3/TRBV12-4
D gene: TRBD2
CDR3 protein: CASSGTSGRITDTQYF
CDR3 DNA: TGTGCCAGCAGCGGGACTAGCGGGAGAATAACAGATACGCAGTATTTT

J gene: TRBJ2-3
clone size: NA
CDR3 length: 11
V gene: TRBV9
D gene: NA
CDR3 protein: CASSVGDTQYF
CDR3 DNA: TGTGCCAGCAGCGTAGGGGATACGCAGTATTTT

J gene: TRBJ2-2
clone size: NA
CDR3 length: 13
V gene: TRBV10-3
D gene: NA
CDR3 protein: CAYGTPNTGELFF
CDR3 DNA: TGTGCCTACGGGACACCTAACACCGGGGAGCTGTTTTTT

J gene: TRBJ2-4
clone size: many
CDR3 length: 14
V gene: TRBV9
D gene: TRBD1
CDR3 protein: CASSVSDRVDIQYF
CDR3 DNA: TGTGCCAGCAGCGTTTCAGACAGGGTTGACATTCAGTACTTC

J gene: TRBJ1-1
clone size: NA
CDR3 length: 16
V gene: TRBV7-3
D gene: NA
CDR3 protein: CASSLTGGTLATEAFF
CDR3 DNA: TGTGCCAGCAGCTTAACTGGTGGCACCCTGGCCACTGAAGCTTTCTTT

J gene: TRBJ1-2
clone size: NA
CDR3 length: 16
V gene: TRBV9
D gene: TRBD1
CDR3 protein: CASSAGGGQGTSGYTF
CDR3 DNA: TGTGCCAGCAGCGCTGGGGGAGGACAGGGGACAAGTGGCTACACCTTC

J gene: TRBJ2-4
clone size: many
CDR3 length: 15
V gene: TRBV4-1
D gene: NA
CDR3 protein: CASSRTQGLNNIQYF
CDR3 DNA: TGCGCCAGCAGCCGAACCCAGGGGCTGAACAACATTCAGTACTTC

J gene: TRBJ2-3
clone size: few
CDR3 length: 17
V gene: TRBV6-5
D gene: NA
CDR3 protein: CASSYSRTRASTDTQYF
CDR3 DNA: TGTGCCAGCAGTTACTCAAGGACACGAGCTAGCACAGATACGCAGTATTTT

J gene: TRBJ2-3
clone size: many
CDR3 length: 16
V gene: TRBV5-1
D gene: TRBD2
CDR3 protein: CASSQLRAGGSDTQYF
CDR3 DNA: TGCGCCAGCAGCCAGCTGCGGGCGGGGGGTTCAGATACGCAGTATTTT

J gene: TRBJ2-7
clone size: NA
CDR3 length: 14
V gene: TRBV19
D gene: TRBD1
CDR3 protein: CASSIGTVTYEQYF
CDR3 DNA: TGTGCCAGTAGTATTGGGACAGTTACCTACGAGCAGTACTTC

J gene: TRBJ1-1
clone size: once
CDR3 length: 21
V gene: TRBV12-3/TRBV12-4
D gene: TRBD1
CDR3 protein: CASSFSYGYWDRGLGNTEAFF
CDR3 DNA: TGTGCCAGCAGTTTTTCGTATGGATATTGGGACAGGGGGCTTGGGAACACTGAAGCTTTCTTT

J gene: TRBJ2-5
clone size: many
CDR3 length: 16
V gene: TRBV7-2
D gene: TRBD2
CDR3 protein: CASSFTSGAILETQYF
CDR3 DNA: TGTGCCAGCAGCTTTACTAGCGGGGCCATATTGGAGACCCAGTACTTC